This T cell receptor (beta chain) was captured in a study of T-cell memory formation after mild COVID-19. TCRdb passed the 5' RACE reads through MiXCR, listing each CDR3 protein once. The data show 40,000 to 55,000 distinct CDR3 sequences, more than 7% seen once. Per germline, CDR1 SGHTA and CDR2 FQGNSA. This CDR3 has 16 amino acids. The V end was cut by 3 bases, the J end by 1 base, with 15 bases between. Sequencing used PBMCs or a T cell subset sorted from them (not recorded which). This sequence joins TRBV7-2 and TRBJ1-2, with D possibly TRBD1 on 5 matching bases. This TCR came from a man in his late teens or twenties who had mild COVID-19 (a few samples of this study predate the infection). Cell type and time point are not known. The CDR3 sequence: CASSLGGTGRNYGYTF. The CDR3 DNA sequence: TGTGCCAGCAGCTTGGGAGGGACGGGCCGTAACTATGGCTACACCTTC.